This entry lists 13 T cell receptor beta chains sequenced from one sample in a study of cytomegalovirus exposure and HLA in healthy donors. PCR employed 60 Vbeta and 13 Jbeta primers. Produced via immunoSEQ multiplex PCR; TCRdb's table is partial and in-frame only. Among around 37,000 clones listed, 74% were seen once. The sequencing sample was made of PBMCs. These receptors were collected from a young man in good health and CMV-seronegative.

For this clone: Its ends do not fully match the called genes, so a read error is possible. V and J are TRBV5-1 and TRBJ1-2; D gene uncertain. This CDR3 comprises 15 residues. Germline V gene sequence: CDR1 SGHRS, CDR2 YFSETQ. This CDR3 is CASSLVRPTNYGYPF. The DNA for the CDR3 is TGCGCCAGCAGCTTGGTTAGGCCGACTAACTATGGCTACCCCTTC.

The rearrangement links TRBV15 to TRBJ1-1, with TRBD1 as a possible D gene (5 bases). Germline V gives CDR1 LNHNV, CDR2 YYDKDF (reference sequence). The CDR3 length is 14 residues. Trimming took off 4 bases at V and 1 base at J, with 10 bases between the two ends. CDR3 region: CATSTTGGNTEAFF. In DNA, the CDR3 is TGTGCCACCAGCACGACCGGGGGGAACACTGAAGCTTTCTTT.

This chain links TRBV18 with TRBJ2-7; 9 bases align to TRBD1. Germline values: CDR1 KGHSH, CDR2 LQKENI. V trimming: 6 bases; J trimming: 1 base; junction bases outside the gene matches: 4. There are 14 residues in the CDR3. The CDR3 protein is CASSEQGASYEQYF. CDR3 bases: TGTGCCAGCTCGGAACAGGGGGCATCCTACGAGCAGTACTTC.

J is TRBJ1-2 and V is TRBV4-1; 8 bases align to TRBD1. Germline loops: CDR1 MGHRA, CDR2 YSYEKL. Trimming took 3 bases from V and 6 from J; bases not matched to a gene: 9. The CDR3 length is 15 residues. This CDR3 is CASSQTGTGGNGYTF. Here the CDR3 DNA reads TGCGCCAGCAGCCAGACCGGGACAGGCGGAAATGGCTACACCTTC.

This clone has a handful of counts. The chain is built from TRBV5-5 and TRBJ1-5; D gene ambiguous. The CDR3 spans 13 residues. Germline V lookup: CDR1 SGHKS, CDR2 YYEKEE (reference sequence). V was clipped by 4 bases and J by 0 bases, with 5 bases between them. The chain's CDR3 is CASSPLSNQPQHF. The CDR3 DNA reads as TGTGCCAGCAGCCCCCTTAGCAATCAGCCCCAGCATTTT. Full variable domain (remainder filled in from reference TRBV5-5 and TRBJ1-5): DAGVTQSPTHLIKTRGQQVTLRCSPISGHKSVSWYQQVLGQGPQFIFQYYEKEERGRGNFPDRFSARQFPNYSSELNVNALLLGDSALYLCASSPLSNQPQHFGDGTRLSIL.

CDR3 sequence: CASSLETAFTDTQYF. The CDR3 DNA is TGTGCCAGCAGCTTAGAGACAGCATTCACAGATACGCAGTATTTT. The chain uses TRBV7-9 and TRBJ2-3, with a tentative D call TRBD1 (5 bases). V lost 1 base and J lost 2, with 10 bases in between. Germline CDR1 and CDR2: SEHNR and FQNEAQ (reference sequence). The CDR3 is made up of 15 amino acids. The full variable domain, completed using reference TRBV7-9 and TRBJ2-3, is DTGVSQNPRHKITKRGQNVTFRCDPISEHNRLYWYRQTLGQGPEFLTYFQNEAQLEKSRLLSDRFSAERPKGSFSTLEIQRTEQGDSAMYLCASSLETAFTDTQYFGPGTRLTVL.

The rearrangement links TRBV7-9 to TRBJ1-1; D gene ambiguous. V lost 4 bases to trimming and J lost 10 bases, with 19 bases between them. There are 14 residues in the CDR3. Germline loops: CDR1 SEHNR, CDR2 FQNEAQ (reference sequence). This CDR3 is CASSSPPVEAGAFF. CDR3 nucleotides: TGTGCCAGCAGCTCTCCCCCGGTGGAGGCTGGAGCTTTCTTT.

This CDR3 reads CASTGTPANYGYTF. Written as DNA, the CDR3 is TGTGCCAGCACCGGGACACCCGCTAACTATGGCTACACCTTC. This chain joins TRBV6-4 and TRBJ1-2; tentative D call: TRBD1 (6 bases). CDR3 length: 14 residues. Germline V lookup: CDR1 MRHNA, CDR2 SNTAGT. Trimming cost V 7 bases and J 0 bases, with 12 bases left between them.

The chain links TRBV15 to TRBJ2-5, with 8 positions matching TRBD1. CDR3 size: 14 residues. With V trimmed by 0 bases and J by 12 bases, 9 bases remained unmatched. Germline V lookup: CDR1 LNHNV, CDR2 YYDKDF (reference sequence). DNA for the CDR3: TGTGCCACCAGCAGAGATGGGAAAGGACAGGGAGAGTACTTC. Its translation is CATSRDGKGQGEYF.

V is TRBV11-2 and J is TRBJ1-5, with TRBD1 as a possible D gene (5 bases). The CDR3 covers 16 residues. Germline V gives CDR1 SGHAT, CDR2 FQNNGV. V was cut by 1 base and J by 2 bases, with 12 bases left in between. This CDR3 is CASSLGWGMGNQPQHF. The CDR3, as DNA: TGTGCCAGCAGCTTAGGATGGGGCATGGGCAATCAGCCCCAGCATTTT.

The chain combines TRBV2 with TRBJ2-2; TRBD2 agrees at 10 bases. The V gene's germline CDR1 is SNHLY and CDR2 FYNNEI. The CDR3 contains 18 residues. Germline trimming cut 6 bases from V and 5 bases from J; bases unmatched to any gene: 15. The CDR3: CASRGLSAGGPGTGELFF. The CDR3 DNA reads TGTGCCAGCAGGGGACTTTCAGCGGGGGGGCCGGGTACCGGGGAGCTGTTTTTT. The full variable domain, completed using reference TRBV2 and TRBJ2-2, is EPEVTQTPSHQVTQMGQEVILRCVPISNHLYFYWYRQILGQKVEFLVSFYNNEISEKSEIFDDQFSVERPDGSNFTLKIRSTKLEDSAMYFCASRGLSAGGPGTGELFFGEGSRLTVL.

The chain is built from TRBV28 and TRBJ2-7; TRBD1 agrees at 8 bases. This CDR3 contains 17 residues. J lost 2 bases, V lost 10 bases, and 19 bases had no gene match. CDR1 MDHEN and CDR2 SYDVKM come from the germline V gene. As DNA, the CDR3 is TGTGCCACGTCCAACCCACTCCGACAGGGGACAACCTACGAGCAGTACTTC. Translated, it gives CATSNPLRQGTTYEQYF.

In the case of this clone: The germline gene is not matched at one end of the junction; a read error may be the cause. V and J are TRBV5-5 and TRBJ1-1, with 8 bases that match TRBD1. Germline CDR1 reads SGHKS; CDR2 reads YYEKEE (reference sequence). The length of the CDR3 is 15 residues. CDR3 sequence: CASSLTGQGNSAALF. The DNA for the CDR3 is TGTGCCAGCAGCTTGACAGGACAGGGTAATTCAGCAGCTCTCTTT.